This T cell receptor (beta chain) was identified during a study of tumor and adjacent non-tumor tissue in lung cancer. Whole-study results and caveats: Tumor tissue had significantly higher TCR diversity than normal lung. Tumor repertoires had a smaller top 100 clone share than normal lung.

RNA was extracted from bulk tissue without any cell sorting. This non-tumor lung sample came from over 3 cm beyond the tumor edge. TCRbeta libraries were built with three rounds of nested PCR, modified from ARM-PCR. TCRdb re-analysed the multiplex PCR reads in MiXCR, keeping a single row per CDR3 protein. Of fewer than 90,000 distinct CDR3 sequences in the sample, more than 75% were seen once. This clonotype was observed at least ten times. Its target is unknown. The sample taken for sequencing was distant non-tumor lung tissue. The TCR comes from a woman aged 50 to 60 with non-small cell lung cancer.

The CDR3 protein is CSARDDGTGRAFF. CDR3 DNA sequence: TGCAGTGCTAGAGATGATGGGACAGGGAGAGCTTTCTTT. The chain couples TRBV20-1 to TRBJ1-1; 9 bases fit TRBD1. Germline loops: CDR1 DFQATT, CDR2 SNEGSKA (reference sequence). V lost 0 bases and J lost 10; bases outside the gene matches: 6. The CDR3 is 13 amino acids.